This TCR beta chain was found in a study of response to subunit inactivated influenza vaccine (dated by TCRdb to 2016 to 2019). General notes on the study: The study used deep quantitative T cell receptor repertoire profiling to track responses to a trivalent subunit inactivated influenza vaccine. Overall study outcomes, separate from this receptor: The authors suggested that each seasonal influenza vaccination may recruit only a limited number of new T cells.

The CDR3, from cysteine to phenylalanine, totals 12 residues. The entry retains the CDR3 DNA only, 36 bases that are in frame from base 1. Trimming removed 7 bases from V and 6 bases from J, leaving 12 bases between the germline ends. Library preparation was by RT-PCR. Instrument used: Illumina HiSeq 2500. Using fastp at Q25 and MiXCR, TCRdb reprocessed the public reads and kept productive beta chains. Duplicate CDR3 protein sequences are folded into a single record with the most common DNA and genes. A total of more than 250,000 distinct CDR3 sequences appear in this sample, around a fifth of them only once. The top ten hold about a tenth of the sample. With respect to this clonotype: Its antigen remains unidentified. Per-nucleotide qualities are absent, and no much larger clonotype sits a single base away.

The rearranged chain carries TRBV12-3 or TRBV12-4 and TRBJ1-2; the D region possibly corresponds to TRBD1 (5 bases align). The sample in question was PBMCs from blood, obtained about 20 months after vaccination. This receptor was obtained from a man between 50 and 75 years old who received an inactivated influenza vaccine. Donor details come from another sample of the same person, matched by shared clones. The encoded CDR3 is CASIGAMDGYTF. The nucleotides read TGTGCCAGCATTGGGGCAATGGATGGCTACACCTTC.